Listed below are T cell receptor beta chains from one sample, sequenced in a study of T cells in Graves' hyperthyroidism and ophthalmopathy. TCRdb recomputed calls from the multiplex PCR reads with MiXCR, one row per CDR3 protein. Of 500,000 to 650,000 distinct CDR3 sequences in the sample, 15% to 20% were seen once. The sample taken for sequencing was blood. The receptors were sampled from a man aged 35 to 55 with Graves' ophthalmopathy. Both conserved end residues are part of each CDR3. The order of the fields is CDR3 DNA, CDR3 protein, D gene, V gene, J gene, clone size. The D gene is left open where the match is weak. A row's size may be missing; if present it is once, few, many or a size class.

cdr3_nt: TGTGCCAGCAGCCAAGGAGTGGGGGGCGTCTCTGGGGCCAACGTCCTGACTTTC
cdr3_aa: CASSQGVGGVSGANVLTF
d_call: .
v_call: TRBV3-1
j_call: TRBJ2-6
clone_size: few

cdr3_nt: TGTGCCAGCAGCTTAGCAGGGGGCAAGGGCTACGAGCAGTACTTC
cdr3_aa: CASSLAGGKGYEQYF
d_call: TRBD1
v_call: TRBV7-9
j_call: TRBJ2-7
clone_size: many

cdr3_nt: TGTGCCTGGAGTGTACCCCCTTGGAGGGGGCGAAATGGCTACACCTTC
cdr3_aa: CAWSVPPWRGRNGYTF
d_call: TRBD1
v_call: TRBV30
j_call: TRBJ1-2
clone_size: many

cdr3_nt: TGTGCCAGCAGCTTATACGCGGGGGCAAACTATGGCTACACCTTC
cdr3_aa: CASSLYAGANYGYTF
d_call: .
v_call: TRBV7-3
j_call: TRBJ1-2
clone_size: few

cdr3_nt: TGTACCAGACCCCTTCGGGACAGCAGTAATTCACCCCTCCACTTT
cdr3_aa: CTRPLRDSSNSPLHF
d_call: TRBD1
v_call: TRBV6-1
j_call: TRBJ1-6
clone_size: few

cdr3_nt: TGTGCCAGCAGCGGACTAGCGGGAGCCCACGAGCAGTACTTC
cdr3_aa: CASSGLAGAHEQYF
d_call: TRBD2
v_call: TRBV6-2/TRBV6-3
j_call: TRBJ2-7
clone_size: .

cdr3_nt: TGTGCCTGGAGTACCGGGACAGGGCGGAATCAGCCCCAGCATTTT
cdr3_aa: CAWSTGTGRNQPQHF
d_call: TRBD1
v_call: TRBV30
j_call: TRBJ1-5
clone_size: few

cdr3_nt: TGTGCCAGCAGGACAGGGACCGCAGGGCAGCCCCAGCATTTT
cdr3_aa: CASRTGTAGQPQHF
d_call: TRBD1
v_call: TRBV28
j_call: TRBJ1-5
clone_size: few

cdr3_nt: TGCAGTGCTATGGGGGGGCTGGGGGCTGAAGCTTTCTTT
cdr3_aa: CSAMGGLGAEAFF
d_call: .
v_call: TRBV20-1
j_call: TRBJ1-1
clone_size: .

cdr3_nt: TGTGCCAGTAGGTCAGGGACAGTATCCGGGGAGCTGTTTTTT
cdr3_aa: CASRSGTVSGELFF
d_call: TRBD1
v_call: TRBV19
j_call: TRBJ2-2
clone_size: .

cdr3_nt: TGCAGTGCGGGGGCTAGCGGTTACGCCTACGAGCAGTACTTC
cdr3_aa: CSAGASGYAYEQYF
d_call: .
v_call: TRBV20-1
j_call: TRBJ2-7
clone_size: .

cdr3_nt: TGTGCCAGCAGCTTAAGAGGACAGGGTGGCCCGAACACTGAAGCTTTCTTT
cdr3_aa: CASSLRGQGGPNTEAFF
d_call: TRBD1
v_call: TRBV7-9
j_call: TRBJ1-1
clone_size: many

cdr3_nt: TGTGCCAGCAGCGTAGGTCGGACAGCAAACTATGGCTACACCTTC
cdr3_aa: CASSVGRTANYGYTF
d_call: .
v_call: TRBV9
j_call: TRBJ1-2
clone_size: few

cdr3_nt: TGTGCCAGTAAAACGGACACGGTGAGCTACGAGCAGTACTTC
cdr3_aa: CASKTDTVSYEQYF
d_call: .
v_call: TRBV19
j_call: TRBJ2-7
clone_size: .

cdr3_nt: TGTGCCAGCAGTTTATTTAGCGGGAGGGTCTCCTACAATGAGCAGTTCTTC
cdr3_aa: CASSLFSGRVSYNEQFF
d_call: TRBD2
v_call: TRBV27
j_call: TRBJ2-1
clone_size: many

cdr3_nt: TGTGCCAGCAGTCAAGGGGACGGGTCCTACAATGAGCAGTTCTTC
cdr3_aa: CASSQGDGSYNEQFF
d_call: .
v_call: TRBV7-6
j_call: TRBJ2-1
clone_size: .

cdr3_nt: TGTGCCAGCAGCTCCTCCGGGGCTAGCGGCTTAGGGACCCAGTACTTC
cdr3_aa: CASSSSGASGLGTQYF
d_call: TRBD2
v_call: TRBV7-8
j_call: TRBJ2-5
clone_size: many

cdr3_nt: TGTGCCACCAGGTCGGCCCATTCACCCCTCCACTTT
cdr3_aa: CATRSAHSPLHF
d_call: .
v_call: TRBV24-1
j_call: TRBJ1-6
clone_size: .

cdr3_nt: TGTGCCAGCAGCGGGCCGGGACAGAGCCTCCTCTATGGCTACACCTTC
cdr3_aa: CASSGPGQSLLYGYTF
d_call: TRBD1
v_call: TRBV9
j_call: TRBJ1-2
clone_size: few

cdr3_nt: TGCGCCAGCAGCTTTACTACCGCCTACGAGCAGTACTTC
cdr3_aa: CASSFTTAYEQYF
d_call: .
v_call: TRBV5-1
j_call: TRBJ2-7
clone_size: few

cdr3_nt: TGTGCCAGCAGTGGGGGCAGTAACGAACAGCCCCAGCATTTT
cdr3_aa: CASSGGSNEQPQHF
d_call: .
v_call: TRBV12-3/TRBV12-4
j_call: TRBJ1-5
clone_size: .

cdr3_nt: TGTGCCATCAGAGAGGGCCCCTCCAGCACAGATACGCAGTATTTT
cdr3_aa: CAIREGPSSTDTQYF
d_call: .
v_call: TRBV10-3
j_call: TRBJ2-3
clone_size: .

cdr3_nt: TGTGCCAGCAGTTTAGCGGGGGGGCATATGGATGAGCAGTTCTTC
cdr3_aa: CASSLAGGHMDEQFF
d_call: .
v_call: TRBV12-3/TRBV12-4
j_call: TRBJ2-1
clone_size: .

cdr3_nt: TGCAGTGCTAGAGTTCTGAGCGGGGCGGCCTACGAGCAGTACTTC
cdr3_aa: CSARVLSGAAYEQYF
d_call: TRBD2
v_call: TRBV20-1
j_call: TRBJ2-7
clone_size: few

cdr3_nt: TGTGCCAGCAGCCAAGATCTGGGGACATGGGGCACCGGGGAGCTGTTTTTT
cdr3_aa: CASSQDLGTWGTGELFF
d_call: .
v_call: TRBV3-1
j_call: TRBJ2-2
clone_size: once

cdr3_nt: TGCAGCACTTTTTTTCGGGGCCCGAACACTGAAGCTTTCTTT
cdr3_aa: CSTFFRGPNTEAFF
d_call: .
v_call: TRBV29-1
j_call: TRBJ1-1
clone_size: many

cdr3_nt: TGTGCCAGCTCCTCCCAGGCGGCGTACGAGCAGTACTTC
cdr3_aa: CASSSQAAYEQYF
d_call: .
v_call: TRBV18
j_call: TRBJ2-7
clone_size: few

cdr3_nt: TGTGCCAGCAGCTTTGGAGCCCGGGGGGCTTTCTTT
cdr3_aa: CASSFGARGAFF
d_call: .
v_call: TRBV5-6
j_call: TRBJ1-1
clone_size: .

cdr3_nt: TGTGCCAGTACCGGGACACTATACGAGCAGTACTTC
cdr3_aa: CASTGTLYEQYF
d_call: .
v_call: TRBV28
j_call: TRBJ2-7
clone_size: many

cdr3_nt: TGTGCCAGCAGAGGAACCGGGACAGGGCAGAATGAGCAGTTCTTC
cdr3_aa: CASRGTGTGQNEQFF
d_call: TRBD1
v_call: TRBV12-3/TRBV12-4
j_call: TRBJ2-1
clone_size: many

cdr3_nt: TGCAGTGCTAGAGTACCATTAGGACAGGGGGCGAGCAATCAGCCCCAGCATTTT
cdr3_aa: CSARVPLGQGASNQPQHF
d_call: TRBD1
v_call: TRBV20-1
j_call: TRBJ1-5
clone_size: few

cdr3_nt: TGTGCCAGCAGTCCCAACTCGGAGGGTACCGGTTTAGATACGCAGTATTTT
cdr3_aa: CASSPNSEGTGLDTQYF
d_call: .
v_call: TRBV28
j_call: TRBJ2-3
clone_size: many